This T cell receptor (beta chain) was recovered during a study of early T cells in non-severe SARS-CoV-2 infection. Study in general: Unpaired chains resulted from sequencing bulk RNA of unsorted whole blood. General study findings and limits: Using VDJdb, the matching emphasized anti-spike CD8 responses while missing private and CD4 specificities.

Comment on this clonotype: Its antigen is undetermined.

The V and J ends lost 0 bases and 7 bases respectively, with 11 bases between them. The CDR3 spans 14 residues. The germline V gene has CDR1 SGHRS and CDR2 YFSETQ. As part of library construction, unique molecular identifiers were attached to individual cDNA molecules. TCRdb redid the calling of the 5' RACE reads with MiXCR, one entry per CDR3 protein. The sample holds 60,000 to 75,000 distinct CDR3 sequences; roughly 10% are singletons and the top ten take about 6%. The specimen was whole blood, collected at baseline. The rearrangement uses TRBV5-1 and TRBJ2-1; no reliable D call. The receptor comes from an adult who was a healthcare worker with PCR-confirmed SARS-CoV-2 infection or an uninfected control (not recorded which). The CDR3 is CASSLGLPRNEQFF. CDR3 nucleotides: TGCGCCAGCAGCTTGGGCCTCCCGAGGAATGAGCAGTTCTTC.